Listed below are T cell receptor beta chains from one sample, sequenced in a study of T cells in Graves' hyperthyroidism and ophthalmopathy. Each CDR3 protein gets one entry after TCRdb re-called the multiplex PCR reads with MiXCR. This table has roughly 240,000 distinct CDR3 sequences, around 17% appearing once. The source material was blood. Receptors were obtained from a woman aged 18 to 35 with Graves' ophthalmopathy. The CDR3 runs from the conserved cysteine through the conserved F or W. D genes are given only for firm matches. Size tells how often a clone was seen (once, few, many) or the class of an expanded clone, and some rows leave it out.

D gene: NA; V gene: TRBV28; J gene: TRBJ2-7; clone size: many; CDR3 protein: CASSLGLARSYEQYF; CDR3 DNA: TGTGCCAGCAGTTTAGGCCTAGCGAGATCCTACGAGCAGTACTTC
D gene: TRBD1; V gene: TRBV9; J gene: TRBJ1-6; clone size: few; CDR3 protein: CASSVDRASSYNSPLHF; CDR3 DNA: TGTGCCAGCAGCGTCGACAGGGCTAGTTCCTATAATTCACCCCTCCACTTT
D gene: TRBD1; V gene: TRBV28; J gene: TRBJ1-3; clone size: many; CDR3 protein: CASSPPPGQGTNTIYF; CDR3 DNA: TGTGCCAGCAGTCCGCCCCCCGGACAGGGGACAAACACCATATATTTT
D gene: NA; V gene: TRBV28; J gene: TRBJ2-3; clone size: many; CDR3 protein: CASSFSSRLREHTQYF; CDR3 DNA: TGTGCCAGCAGTTTTTCCAGCCGACTCAGGGAACATACGCAGTATTTT
D gene: NA; V gene: TRBV6-1; J gene: TRBJ2-1; clone size: NA; CDR3 protein: CASSEEAGAGGDEQFF; CDR3 DNA: TGTGCCAGCAGTGAAGAGGCGGGGGCTGGGGGAGATGAGCAGTTCTTC
D gene: NA; V gene: TRBV12-3/TRBV12-4; J gene: TRBJ2-2; clone size: few; CDR3 protein: CASSLKGRVGELFF; CDR3 DNA: TGTGCCAGCAGTTTGAAGGGGAGAGTAGGTGAGCTGTTTTTT
D gene: NA; V gene: TRBV27; J gene: TRBJ2-2; clone size: many; CDR3 protein: CASSLLIAGRGTGELFF; CDR3 DNA: TGTGCCAGCAGTTTATTAATCGCGGGAAGGGGAACCGGGGAGCTGTTTTTT
D gene: NA; V gene: TRBV10-3; J gene: TRBJ1-5; clone size: many; CDR3 protein: CAMALEQPQHF; CDR3 DNA: TGTGCCATGGCTCTGGAACAGCCCCAGCATTTT
D gene: TRBD1; V gene: TRBV24-1; J gene: TRBJ1-5; clone size: many; CDR3 protein: CATSMAGGNQPQHF; CDR3 DNA: TGTGCCACCAGTATGGCAGGGGGAAATCAGCCCCAGCATTTT
D gene: NA; V gene: TRBV12-5; J gene: TRBJ2-3; clone size: few; CDR3 protein: CASGYGGGAGDTQYF; CDR3 DNA: TGTGCTAGTGGTTATGGGGGGGGGGCCGGAGATACGCAGTATTTT
D gene: TRBD2; V gene: TRBV7-3; J gene: TRBJ2-3; clone size: many; CDR3 protein: CASSMTSGLTDTQYF; CDR3 DNA: TGTGCCAGCAGCATGACTAGCGGGCTCACAGATACGCAGTATTTT
D gene: TRBD2; V gene: TRBV9; J gene: TRBJ2-5; clone size: many; CDR3 protein: CASSPSGGGRETQYF; CDR3 DNA: TGTGCCAGCAGCCCTAGCGGGGGGGGCAGGGAGACCCAGTACTTC
D gene: NA; V gene: TRBV9; J gene: TRBJ2-5; clone size: few; CDR3 protein: CASSGSPPGLVYF; CDR3 DNA: TGTGCCAGCAGCGGGAGTCCCCCGGGGCTCGTTTACTTC
D gene: NA; V gene: TRBV15; J gene: TRBJ1-3; clone size: NA; CDR3 protein: CATSRDFGEAIYF; CDR3 DNA: TGTGCCACCAGCAGAGATTTCGGGGAAGCCATATATTTT
D gene: NA; V gene: TRBV5-4; J gene: TRBJ2-6; clone size: NA; CDR3 protein: CASSPGVLSGANVLTF; CDR3 DNA: TGTGCCAGCAGCCCAGGGGTCTTATCTGGGGCCAACGTCCTGACTTTC
D gene: NA; V gene: TRBV24-1; J gene: TRBJ2-3; clone size: many; CDR3 protein: CATSDPGPTDTQYF; CDR3 DNA: TGTGCCACCAGTGACCCCGGACCCACAGATACGCAGTATTTT
D gene: NA; V gene: TRBV30; J gene: TRBJ2-5; clone size: NA; CDR3 protein: CAWSVRGHKETQYF; CDR3 DNA: TGTGCCTGGAGTGTAAGGGGACACAAAGAGACCCAGTACTTC
D gene: NA; V gene: TRBV30; J gene: TRBJ1-4; clone size: many; CDR3 protein: CAWSLWGELFF; CDR3 DNA: TGTGCCTGGAGTCTTTGGGGGGAACTGTTTTTT
D gene: TRBD1; V gene: TRBV6-1; J gene: TRBJ1-5; clone size: NA; CDR3 protein: CASTPGQGRLSNQPQHF; CDR3 DNA: TGTGCCAGCACCCCGGGACAGGGGCGACTTAGCAATCAGCCCCAGCATTTT
D gene: NA; V gene: TRBV9; J gene: TRBJ1-1; clone size: few; CDR3 protein: CASSVGQIGTEAFF; CDR3 DNA: TGTGCCAGCAGCGTCGGTCAAATAGGGACTGAAGCTTTCTTT
D gene: TRBD2; V gene: TRBV18; J gene: TRBJ2-6; clone size: many; CDR3 protein: CASSPTGGAGANVLTF; CDR3 DNA: TGTGCCAGCTCACCTACGGGGGGAGCGGGGGCCAACGTCCTGACTTTC
D gene: NA; V gene: TRBV12-3/TRBV12-4; J gene: TRBJ2-7; clone size: many; CDR3 protein: CASSLGAGGSYEQYF; CDR3 DNA: TGTGCCAGCAGTTTAGGGGCCGGGGGCTCCTACGAGCAGTACTTC
D gene: TRBD2; V gene: TRBV24-1; J gene: TRBJ2-7; clone size: many; CDR3 protein: CATSEGVDGTSGYEQYF; CDR3 DNA: TGTGCCACCAGTGAAGGGGTTGACGGGACTAGCGGCTACGAGCAGTACTTC
D gene: TRBD2; V gene: TRBV28; J gene: TRBJ2-4; clone size: many; CDR3 protein: CASSHRGLAGLAKNIQYF; CDR3 DNA: TGTGCCAGCAGTCACCGGGGACTAGCGGGACTAGCCAAAAACATTCAGTACTTC
D gene: NA; V gene: TRBV4-3; J gene: TRBJ2-2; clone size: NA; CDR3 protein: CASSYRLNTGELFF; CDR3 DNA: TGCGCCAGCAGCTACCGGTTGAACACCGGGGAGCTGTTTTTT
D gene: NA; V gene: TRBV6-2/TRBV6-3; J gene: TRBJ1-1; clone size: many; CDR3 protein: CASSYSQEMNTEAFF; CDR3 DNA: TGTGCCAGCAGTTACTCCCAGGAGATGAACACTGAAGCTTTCTTT
D gene: TRBD1; V gene: TRBV3-1; J gene: TRBJ1-2; clone size: once; CDR3 protein: CASSPTDRDGYTF; CDR3 DNA: TGTGCCAGCAGCCCGACGGACAGGGATGGCTACACCTTC
D gene: TRBD1; V gene: TRBV2; J gene: TRBJ2-1; clone size: many; CDR3 protein: CASRDRVYNEQFF; CDR3 DNA: TGTGCCAGCCGGGACAGGGTTTACAATGAGCAGTTCTTC
D gene: TRBD1; V gene: TRBV5-8; J gene: TRBJ2-5; clone size: NA; CDR3 protein: CASSSRYTGARTQYF; CDR3 DNA: TGTGCCAGCAGCTCCAGATATACAGGGGCAAGGACCCAGTACTTC
D gene: TRBD1; V gene: TRBV19; J gene: TRBJ2-1; clone size: many; CDR3 protein: CASGRRQGVSYNEQFF; CDR3 DNA: TGTGCCAGTGGGAGAAGACAGGGGGTCTCCTACAATGAGCAGTTCTTC
D gene: TRBD1; V gene: TRBV28; J gene: TRBJ2-1; clone size: NA; CDR3 protein: CASSSLGTGGINEQFF; CDR3 DNA: TGTGCCAGCAGTTCTCTCGGGACAGGGGGAATCAATGAGCAGTTCTTC
D gene: TRBD1; V gene: TRBV28; J gene: TRBJ1-5; clone size: once; CDR3 protein: CASMNAGTGGSRQPQHF; CDR3 DNA: TGTGCCAGCATGAATGCCGGGACAGGGGGAAGTCGGCAGCCCCAGCATTTT
D gene: TRBD2; V gene: TRBV5-1; J gene: TRBJ2-2; clone size: many; CDR3 protein: CASSLEAGGSRELFF; CDR3 DNA: TGCGCCAGCAGCTTGGAGGCGGGAGGGTCGCGGGAGCTGTTTTTT
D gene: TRBD1; V gene: TRBV24-1; J gene: TRBJ2-1; clone size: many; CDR3 protein: CATSDLAPGGYNEQFF; CDR3 DNA: TGTGCCACCAGTGATTTGGCGCCAGGGGGCTACAATGAGCAGTTCTTC
D gene: TRBD1; V gene: TRBV28; J gene: TRBJ2-7; clone size: NA; CDR3 protein: CASSQGGQGDHEQYF; CDR3 DNA: TGTGCCAGCAGTCAAGGCGGACAGGGAGATCACGAGCAGTACTTC
D gene: NA; V gene: TRBV4-1; J gene: TRBJ1-6; clone size: NA; CDR3 protein: CASSQGGGGTDSPLHF; CDR3 DNA: TGCGCCAGCAGCCAAGGGGGCGGGGGTACGGATTCACCCCTCCACTTT
D gene: TRBD2; V gene: TRBV27; J gene: TRBJ2-2; clone size: few; CDR3 protein: CASSPLAGGLNTGELFF; CDR3 DNA: TGTGCCAGCAGTCCCCTAGCGGGAGGGCTGAACACCGGGGAGCTGTTTTTT
D gene: TRBD2; V gene: TRBV29-1; J gene: TRBJ2-7; clone size: few; CDR3 protein: CSVCLIGTSGRAYEQYF; CDR3 DNA: TGCAGCGTCTGTTTGATCGGGACTAGCGGGAGGGCCTACGAGCAGTACTTC